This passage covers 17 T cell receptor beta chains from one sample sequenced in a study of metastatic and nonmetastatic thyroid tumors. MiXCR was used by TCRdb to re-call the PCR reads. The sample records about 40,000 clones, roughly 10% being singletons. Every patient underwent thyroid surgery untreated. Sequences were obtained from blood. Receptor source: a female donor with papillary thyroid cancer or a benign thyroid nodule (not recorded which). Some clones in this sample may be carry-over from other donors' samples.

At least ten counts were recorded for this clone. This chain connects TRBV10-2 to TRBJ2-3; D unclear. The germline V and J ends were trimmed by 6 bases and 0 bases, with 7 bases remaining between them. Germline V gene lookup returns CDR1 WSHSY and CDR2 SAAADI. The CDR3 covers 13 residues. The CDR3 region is CASRDGSTDTQYF. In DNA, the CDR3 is TGCGCCAGCAGGGACGGGAGCACAGATACGCAGTATTTT.

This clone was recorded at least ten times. In DNA form, the CDR3 reads TGTGCCAGCAGCTCCTATGGACTAGCGGATGACAATGAGCAGTTCTTC. This encodes CASSSYGLADDNEQFF. The chain has TRBV6-1 and TRBJ2-1, with TRBD2 matching over 10 bases. Germline CDR1 is MNHNS and CDR2 is SASEGT. The J segment lost 5 bases and the V segment lost 6 bases, leaving 10 bases of the junction unmatched. The CDR3 consists of 16 residues.

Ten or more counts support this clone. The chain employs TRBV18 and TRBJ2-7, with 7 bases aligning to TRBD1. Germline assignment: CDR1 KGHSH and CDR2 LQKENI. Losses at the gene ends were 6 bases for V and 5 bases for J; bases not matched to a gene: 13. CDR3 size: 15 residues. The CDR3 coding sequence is TGTGCCAGCTCCCAACAGGGGCTTTCTGTGGACGAGCAGTACTTC. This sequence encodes CASSQQGLSVDEQYF.

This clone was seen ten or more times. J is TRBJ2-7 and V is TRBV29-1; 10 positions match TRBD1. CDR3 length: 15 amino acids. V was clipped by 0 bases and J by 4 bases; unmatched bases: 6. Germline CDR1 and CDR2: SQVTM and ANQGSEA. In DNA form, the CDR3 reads TGCAGCGTTGAAGATACAGGGACAGGGGCTTACGAGCAGTACTTC. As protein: CSVEDTGTGAYEQYF.

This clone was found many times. Here the CDR3 reads CSANKPFSWTGVYLGTEAFF. Written as DNA, the CDR3 is TGCAGTGCTAATAAGCCCTTTAGTTGGACAGGGGTTTATCTGGGCACTGAAGCTTTCTTT. The chain couples TRBV20-1 to TRBJ1-1, with 9 bases aligning to TRBD1. The CDR3 has 20 residues. Losses at the gene ends were 4 bases for V and 4 bases for J; bases not matched to a gene: 25. Germline V gene data show CDR1 as DFQATT and CDR2 as SNEGSKA (reference sequence).

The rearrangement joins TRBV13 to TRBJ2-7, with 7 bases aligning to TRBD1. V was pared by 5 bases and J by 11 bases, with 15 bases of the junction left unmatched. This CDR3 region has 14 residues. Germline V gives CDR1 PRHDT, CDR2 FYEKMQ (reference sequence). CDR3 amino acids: CASSPGQVLREKYF. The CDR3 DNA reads TGTGCCAGCAGCCCCGGACAGGTCTTAAGGGAGAAGTACTTC.

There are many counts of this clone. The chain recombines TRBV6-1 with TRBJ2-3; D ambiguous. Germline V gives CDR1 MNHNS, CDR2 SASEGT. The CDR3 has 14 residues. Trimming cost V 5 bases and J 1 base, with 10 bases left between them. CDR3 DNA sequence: TGTGCCAGCAGTAACCTAAGGCGCACAGATACGCAGTATTTT. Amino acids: CASSNLRRTDTQYF.

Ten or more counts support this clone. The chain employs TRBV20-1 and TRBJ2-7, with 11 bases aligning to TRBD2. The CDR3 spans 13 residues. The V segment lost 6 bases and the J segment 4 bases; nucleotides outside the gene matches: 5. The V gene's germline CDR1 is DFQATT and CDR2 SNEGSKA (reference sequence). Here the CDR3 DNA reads TGCAGTGCCACTACTAGCGGGAGTTACGAGCAGTACTTC. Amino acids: CSATTSGSYEQYF.

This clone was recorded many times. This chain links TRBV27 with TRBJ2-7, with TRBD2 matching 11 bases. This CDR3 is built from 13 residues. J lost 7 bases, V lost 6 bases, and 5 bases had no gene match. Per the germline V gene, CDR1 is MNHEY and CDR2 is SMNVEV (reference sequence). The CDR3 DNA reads TGTGCCAGCAGGGGACTAGCGGACGGTGAGCAGTACTTC. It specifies CASRGLADGEQYF.

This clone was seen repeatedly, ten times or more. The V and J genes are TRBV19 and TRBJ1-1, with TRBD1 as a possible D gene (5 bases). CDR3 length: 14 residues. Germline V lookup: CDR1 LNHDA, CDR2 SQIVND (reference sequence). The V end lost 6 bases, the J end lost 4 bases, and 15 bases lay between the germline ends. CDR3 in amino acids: CASRDQGRGTEAFF. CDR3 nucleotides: TGTGCCAGTAGAGACCAGGGTAGGGGCACTGAAGCTTTCTTT.

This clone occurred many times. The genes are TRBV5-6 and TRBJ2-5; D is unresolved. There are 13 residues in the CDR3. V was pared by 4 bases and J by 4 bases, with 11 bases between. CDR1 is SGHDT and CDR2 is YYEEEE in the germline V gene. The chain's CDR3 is CASSPFGVETQYF. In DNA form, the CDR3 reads TGTGCCAGCAGCCCGTTTGGGGTAGAGACCCAGTACTTC.

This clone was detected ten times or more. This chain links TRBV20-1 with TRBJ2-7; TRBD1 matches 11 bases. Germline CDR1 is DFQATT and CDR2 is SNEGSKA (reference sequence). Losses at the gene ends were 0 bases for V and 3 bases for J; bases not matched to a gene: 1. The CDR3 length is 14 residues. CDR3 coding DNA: TGCAGTGCTAGAGACGGGACAGGGGGCTACGAGCAGTACTTC. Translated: CSARDGTGGYEQYF.

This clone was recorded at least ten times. CDR3 nucleotides: TGCGCCAGCAGCCAAGGACTAGCGGTTTACGAGCAGTACTTC. This translates into CASSQGLAVYEQYF. The chain uses TRBV4-3 and TRBJ2-7; 9 bases fit TRBD2. V shed 1 base, J shed 4 bases, and the junction held 2 bases outside the gene matches. CDR3 size: 14 residues. Germline values: CDR1 LGHNA, CDR2 YSLEER.

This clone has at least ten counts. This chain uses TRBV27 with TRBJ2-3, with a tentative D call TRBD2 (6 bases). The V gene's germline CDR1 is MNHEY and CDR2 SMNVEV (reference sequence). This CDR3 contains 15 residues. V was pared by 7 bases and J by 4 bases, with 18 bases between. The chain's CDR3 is CASTGMGGGADTQYF. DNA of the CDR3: TGTGCCAGCACGGGAATGGGGGGTGGGGCAGATACGCAGTATTTT.

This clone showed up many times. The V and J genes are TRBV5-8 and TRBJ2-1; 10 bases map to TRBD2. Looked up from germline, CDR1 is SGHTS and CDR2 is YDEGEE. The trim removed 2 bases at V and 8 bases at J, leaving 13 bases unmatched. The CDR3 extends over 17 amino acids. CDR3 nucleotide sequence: TGTGCCAGCAGCTTCCTAAGGTTTAGCGGGAGGACGTATGAGCAGTTCTTC. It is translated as CASSFLRFSGRTYEQFF.

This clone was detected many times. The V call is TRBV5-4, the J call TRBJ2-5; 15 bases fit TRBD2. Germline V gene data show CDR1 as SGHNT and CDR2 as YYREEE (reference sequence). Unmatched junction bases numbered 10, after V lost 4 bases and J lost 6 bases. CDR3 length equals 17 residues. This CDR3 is CASSTRTSGRAFKTQYF. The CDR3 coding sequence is TGTGCCAGCAGCACCCGGACTAGCGGGAGGGCCTTTAAGACCCAGTACTTC. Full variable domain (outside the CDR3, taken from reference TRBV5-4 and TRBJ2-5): ETGVTQSPTHLIKTRGQQVTLRCSSQSGHNTVSWYQQALGQGPQFIFQYYREEENGRGNFPPRFSGLQFPNYSSELNVNALELDDSALYLCASSTRTSGRAFKTQYFGPGTRLLVL.

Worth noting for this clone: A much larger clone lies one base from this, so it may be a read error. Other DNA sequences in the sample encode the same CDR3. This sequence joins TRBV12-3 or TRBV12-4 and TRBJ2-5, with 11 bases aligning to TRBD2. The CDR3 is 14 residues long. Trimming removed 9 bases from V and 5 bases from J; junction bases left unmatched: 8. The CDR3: CASSGRASVETQYF. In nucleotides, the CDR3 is TGTGCCAGTAGCGGGAGGGCCTCGGTGGAGACCCAGTACTTC.